The clone carrying this T cell receptor (beta chain) turned up a few times. Antigen specificity is unknown. Generated by immunoSEQ multiplex PCR, the TCRdb table keeps only in-frame clones and is missing some. The sample holds over 100,000 clones, 65% to 80% seen once. The data were obtained in a study of PD-1 blockade in mismatch repair-deficient tumors. Turning to the study itself: Patients had approximately 12 mismatch repair-deficient cancer types, all previously treated and progressing. Findings of the study overall: Rapid post-treatment expansion, then contraction, generally preceding radiologic response, marked tumor-resident clones.

Mismatch repair deficiency was confirmed in all patients, by PCR or immunohistochemistry. TCRs were sequenced from a few patients responding to pembrolizumab. This CDR3 region has 16 residues. The V end lost 1 base, the J end lost 0 bases, and 11 bases lay between the germline ends. Germline-derived CDR1 and CDR2 are SGHDT and YYEEEE. V is TRBV5-6 and J is TRBJ1-3; D perhaps matches TRBD1 (6 bases). The receptor comes from an adult with mismatch repair-deficient cancer. Material: peripheral blood, obtained 60 weeks after starting pembrolizumab. The CDR3 loop is CASSLTGTLSGNTIYF. Written as DNA, the CDR3 is TGTGCCAGCAGCTTGACAGGGACCCTCTCTGGAAACACCATATATTTT.